This passage covers 14 T cell receptor beta chains from one sample sequenced in a study of breast tumors, draining lymph nodes, adjacent tissues. The lymph nodes were axillary draining lymph nodes from breast cancer patients. TCRdb ran MiXCR on the multiplex PCR reads and lists one entry per CDR3 protein. The sample carries approximately 200,000 distinct CDR3 sequences, approximately 30% recorded once. Material: axillary lymph node tissue. The receptors come from a female donor with breast cancer. Some clones in this sample may be carry-over from other donors' samples.

The rearrangement uses TRBV30 and TRBJ1-2, with 7 bases that match TRBD1. V was clipped by 0 bases and J by 5 bases; unmatched bases: 9. The CDR3 length is 15 residues. The germline V gene encodes CDR1 GTSNPN and CDR2 SVGIG (reference sequence). The CDR3 reads CAWSVRDSKGYGYTF. CDR3 in DNA: TGTGCCTGGAGTGTACGGGACAGTAAAGGGTATGGCTACACCTTC.

Note on this clonotype: One end of the junction does not line up with germline, which may come from a read error. The chain uses TRBV7-2 and TRBJ1-2; D is unresolved. This CDR3 is built from 13 residues. CDR1 and CDR2 from the germline V gene are SGHTA and FQGNSA. CDR3 amino acids: CTSSLMVLEGSAF. CDR3 DNA: TGTACCAGCAGCCTTATGGTGCTTGAAGGATCAGCCTTC.

This clonotype came up a few times. The rearrangement links TRBV4-1 to TRBJ1-1; D unresolved. V lost 6 bases and J lost 1, with 15 bases in between. This CDR3 region has 15 residues. Germline V gives CDR1 MGHRA, CDR2 YSYEKL. In nucleotides, the CDR3 is TGCGCCAGCAGTAAAAGGGAGGGCCCGAACACTGAAGCTTTCTTT. It yields the protein CASSKREGPNTEAFF.

To note about this clonotype: A read error may explain this, as a much larger clone is one base away. No conserved phenylalanine or tryptophan is present at the end of the CDR3, so a read error is the likely explanation. The J gene is TRBJ2-1, the V gene TRBV7-6; D perhaps matches TRBD1 (6 bases). The CDR3 is made up of 14 amino acids. V lost 1 base and J 10 bases, leaving 14 bases between the germline ends. The V gene's germline CDR1 is SGHVS and CDR2 FNYEAQ. The CDR3 sequence: CASSLVLHRAEQFL. The CDR3 DNA is TGTGCCAGCAGCTTAGTACTACACAGGGCAGAGCAGTTCCTC.

There are many counts of this clonotype. The chain couples TRBV20-1 to TRBJ1-5; a possible D gene is TRBD1 (5 bases). Germline CDR1 reads DFQATT; CDR2 reads SNEGSKA (reference sequence). The CDR3 extends over 13 amino acids. Trimming pared 5 bases from V and 4 bases from J, leaving 12 bases between. The CDR3: CSAPDSFNQPQHF. For the CDR3, the DNA is TGCAGTGCTCCCGACAGCTTTAATCAGCCCCAGCATTTT.

This clonotype came up many times. The chain recombines TRBV30 with TRBJ1-5, with TRBD1 matching 7 bases. The V gene end was trimmed by 3 bases and the J gene end by 4 bases; junction bases not matched to a gene: 9. The CDR3 covers 15 residues. The germline V gene encodes CDR1 GTSNPN and CDR2 SVGIG (reference sequence). The CDR3 sequence: CAWSLQGWMNQPQHF. CDR3 sequence (DNA): TGTGCCTGGAGCCTACAGGGGTGGATGAATCAGCCCCAGCATTTT.

This clonotype was detected many times. The V gene is TRBV18, the J gene TRBJ1-4; 7 bases line up with TRBD1. The V gene end was trimmed by 6 bases and the J gene end by 7 bases; junction bases not matched to a gene: 14. CDR3 length equals 16 residues. In germline, CDR1 is KGHSH, CDR2 LQKENI. The CDR3 nucleotides are TGTGCCAGCTCGCCCACCTTCGACAGGGCTTTTGAAAAACTGTTTTTT. As protein: CASSPTFDRAFEKLFF.

This clonotype showed up many times. The rearrangement links TRBV4-1 to TRBJ2-5; D uncertain. V was cut by 0 bases and J by 2 bases, with 13 bases left in between. The CDR3 has 16 residues. Germline V lookup: CDR1 MGHRA, CDR2 YSYEKL. For the CDR3, the DNA is TGCGCCAGCAGCCAAGATGGTGCCCGGGTGCAAGAGACCCAGTACTTC. It encodes CASSQDGARVQETQYF.

This clonotype was seen more than once but under ten times. A much bigger clone sits one base away, suggesting this may be a read error. The rearrangement links TRBV6-5 to TRBJ2-2; TRBD2 might be the D (6 bases). Germline V CDR1 and CDR2: MNHEY, SVGAGI. The CDR3 consists of 15 residues. V was shortened by 7 bases and J by 0 bases, with 12 bases between the two germline ends. The CDR3 loop is CASKPAGTNTGELFF. The CDR3 coding sequence is TGTGCCAGCAAACCAGCGGGTACGAACACCGGGGAGCTGTTTTTT.

This clonotype was found many times. This sequence joins TRBV13 and TRBJ2-3; D is possibly TRBD1 (5 bases). CDR1 PRHDT and CDR2 FYEKMQ come from the germline V gene (reference sequence). The ends were cut back, 2 bases at V and 0 bases at J, with 6 bases in the middle. This CDR3 has 14 residues. The CDR3 here is CASSLRQSTDTQYF. CDR3 coding DNA: TGTGCCAGCAGCTTACGACAGAGCACAGATACGCAGTATTTT.

Comment on this clonotype: An end of the junction differs from the germline gene, which may be a read error. The V gene is TRBV20-1, the J gene TRBJ1-2; no reliable D call. The CDR3 extends over 12 amino acids. The germline V gene has CDR1 DFQATT and CDR2 SNEGSKA (reference sequence). In DNA, the CDR3 is TGCAGTGCCACCTTAGACGTCTATGGCTCCACCTTC. Translation gives CSATLDVYGSTF.

The chain recombines TRBV19 with TRBJ1-3, with 8 bases lining up with TRBD1. The CDR3 is 19 amino acids. The germline V gene encodes CDR1 LNHDA and CDR2 SQIVND (reference sequence). V was pared by 5 bases and J by 0 bases, with 15 bases of the junction left unmatched. CDR3 in amino acids: CASSLLDRGLRPSGNTIYF. The CDR3 region has the DNA TGTGCCAGTAGTTTACTCGACAGGGGCTTGCGTCCCTCTGGAAACACCATATATTTT.

This clonotype has at least ten counts. For the CDR3, the DNA is TGTGCCAGCAGTTTAGGGGACATCAATGAGCAGTTCTTC. It is translated as CASSLGDINEQFF. The chain is built from TRBV12-3 or TRBV12-4 and TRBJ2-1; tentative D call: TRBD1 (6 bases). Trimming pared 1 base from V and 6 bases from J, leaving 7 bases between. The CDR3 length is 13 residues.

This clonotype came up many times. The chain joins TRBV5-1 to TRBJ2-7, with 8 positions matching TRBD1. CDR1 SGHRS and CDR2 YFSETQ come from the germline V gene. This CDR3 contains 14 residues. V dropped 2 bases and J dropped 2; count of bases not matched to a gene: 3. The CDR3 bases are TGCGCCAGCAGCTTACGGACAGGGACCTACGAGCAGTACTTC. Encoded protein: CASSLRTGTYEQYF.